This passage covers 10 T cell receptor beta chains from one sample sequenced in a study of blood T cells in healthy people across ages. A sample-barcoded 5' primer and a J-beta primer mix were used in a second PCR of roughly 6 to 11 cycles. TCRdb reanalysed the 5' RACE reads using MiXCR and keeps one entry per CDR3 protein. Of roughly 700,000 distinct CDR3 sequences listed, 25% are singletons. The data were also submitted as part of a second study, on T cells of mothers and their children.

The sample comprised blood. These TCRs come from a boy younger than 18 in good health.

This clonotype was found a few times. V and J are TRBV3-1 and TRBJ2-1; 12 bases agree with TRBD2. Losses at the gene ends were 2 bases for V and 6 bases for J; bases not matched to a gene: 2. The germline V gene has CDR1 LGHDT and CDR2 YNNKEL (reference sequence). CDR3 length: 15 residues. The CDR3 loop reads CASSQLAGGSNEQFF. The CDR3 DNA reads as TGTGCCAGCAGCCAACTAGCGGGAGGGAGCAATGAGCAGTTCTTC.

This clonotype was observed a few times. V and J are TRBV10-3 and TRBJ2-3; the match to TRBD2 covers 7 bases. Per germline, CDR1 ENHRY and CDR2 SYGVKD. The junction had 5 bases not matched to a gene; V was cut back by 8 bases and J by 0 bases. The CDR3 runs to 14 residues. The CDR3 bases are TGTGCCATCGGTTCTAGCGGTAGCACAGATACGCAGTATTTT. Translation gives CAIGSSGSTDTQYF.

This clonotype was seen a few times. V is TRBV5-1 and J is TRBJ1-1, with 11 nucleotides matching TRBD1. Germline V gene data show CDR1 as SGHRS and CDR2 as YFSETQ. CDR3 length: 15 residues. The ends lost 1 base at V and 2 bases at J; junction bases unmatched: 1. The CDR3 DNA reads as TGCGCCAGCAGCTTGCGGACAGGGGGCAACACTGAAGCTTTCTTT. Protein: CASSLRTGGNTEAFF.

The V call is TRBV7-2, the J call TRBJ2-7, with 8 bases lining up with TRBD1. Losses at the gene ends were 5 bases for V and 3 bases for J; bases not matched to a gene: 9. The CDR3 has 15 amino acids. The V gene's germline CDR1 is SGHTA and CDR2 FQGNSA. The CDR3: CASSLLRTGIYEQYF. The DNA for the CDR3 is TGTGCCAGCAGCCTACTTCGGACAGGGATCTACGAGCAGTACTTC. Using reference TRBV7-2 and TRBJ2-7 for the parts outside the CDR3, the full variable domain is GAGVSQSPSNKVTEKGKDVELRCDPISGHTALYWYRQSLGQGLEFLIYFQGNSAPDKSGLPSDRFSAERTGGSVSTLTIQRTQQEDSAVYLCASSLLRTGIYEQYFGPGTRLTVT.

V usage is TRBV7-2 and J usage is TRBJ2-3; D is undetermined. Germline CDR1 and CDR2: SGHTA and FQGNSA. This CDR3 is 16 amino acids long. V dropped 4 bases and J dropped 0 bases, with 14 bases sitting between them. Here the CDR3 reads CASSSLYARSTDTQYF. CDR3 bases: TGTGCCAGCAGCTCCCTCTACGCGAGAAGCACAGATACGCAGTATTTT.

This clonotype was seen just once. The chain employs TRBV7-9 and TRBJ2-7, with a tentative D call TRBD2 (5 bases). The CDR3 loop spans 15 amino acids. Germline CDR1 is SEHNR and CDR2 is FQNEAQ (reference sequence). Between the trimmed V and J ends, which lost 7 bases and 2 bases, there was a span of 18 bases. The CDR3 coding sequence is TGTGCCAGCACCCCAGACCGGGGAGTACCCTACGAGCAGTACTTC. It translates to CASTPDRGVPYEQYF.

The V and J genes are TRBV20-1 and TRBJ2-2, with 12 bases matching TRBD2. The CDR3 has 17 residues. Germline CDR1 reads DFQATT; CDR2 reads SNEGSKA (reference sequence). J was trimmed by 3 bases and V by 2 bases; bases with no gene match: 7. The CDR3 DNA reads as TGCAGTGCTAGACGAAGGACTAGCGGGAAGTACACCGGGGAGCTGTTTTTT. Protein sequence: CSARRRTSGKYTGELFF.

This chain connects TRBV11-3 to TRBJ1-2; D remains unclear. V was cut by 0 bases and J by 2 bases, with 10 bases left in between. The CDR3 has 15 residues. Germline V CDR1 and CDR2: SGHNT, YENEEA. CDR3 in amino acids: CASSLDNRFNYGYTF. DNA of the CDR3: TGTGCCAGCAGCTTAGATAACAGATTCAACTATGGCTACACCTTC.

This clonotype has only a few counts. The rearrangement links TRBV9 to TRBJ1-2; 10 bases are a match to TRBD1. The J segment lost 2 bases and the V segment lost 4 bases, leaving 5 bases of the junction unmatched. Germline-derived CDR1 and CDR2 are SGDLS and YYNGEE. The CDR3 consists of 15 residues. The CDR3 here is CASSYTTGGNYGYTF. DNA of the CDR3: TGTGCCAGCAGCTATACGACAGGGGGCAACTATGGCTACACCTTC.

This clonotype has at least ten counts. J is TRBJ2-5 and V is TRBV6-2 or TRBV6-3; unclear D gene. Trimming stripped 7 bases from V and 3 bases from J, with 18 bases between. Germline assignment: CDR1 MNHEY and CDR2 SVGEGT. This CDR3 is built from 15 residues. The CDR3 reads CASNRHGIREETQYF. CDR3 DNA: TGTGCCAGCAACCGTCACGGAATTCGCGAAGAGACCCAGTACTTC.